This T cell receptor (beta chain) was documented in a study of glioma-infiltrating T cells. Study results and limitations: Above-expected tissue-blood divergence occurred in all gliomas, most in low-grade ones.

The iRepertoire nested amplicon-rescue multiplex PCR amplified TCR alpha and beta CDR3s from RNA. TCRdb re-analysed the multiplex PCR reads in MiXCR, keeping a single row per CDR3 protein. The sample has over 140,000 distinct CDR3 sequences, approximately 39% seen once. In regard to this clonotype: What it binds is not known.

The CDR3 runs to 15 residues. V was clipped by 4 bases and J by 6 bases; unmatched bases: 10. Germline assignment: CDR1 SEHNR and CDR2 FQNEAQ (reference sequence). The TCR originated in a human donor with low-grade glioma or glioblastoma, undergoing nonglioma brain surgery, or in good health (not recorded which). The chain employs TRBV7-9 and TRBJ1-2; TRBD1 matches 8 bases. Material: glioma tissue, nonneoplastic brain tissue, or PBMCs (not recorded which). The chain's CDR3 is CASSSDRDAGDGYTF. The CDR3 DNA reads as TGTGCCAGCAGCTCGGACAGGGACGCGGGTGATGGCTACACCTTC.